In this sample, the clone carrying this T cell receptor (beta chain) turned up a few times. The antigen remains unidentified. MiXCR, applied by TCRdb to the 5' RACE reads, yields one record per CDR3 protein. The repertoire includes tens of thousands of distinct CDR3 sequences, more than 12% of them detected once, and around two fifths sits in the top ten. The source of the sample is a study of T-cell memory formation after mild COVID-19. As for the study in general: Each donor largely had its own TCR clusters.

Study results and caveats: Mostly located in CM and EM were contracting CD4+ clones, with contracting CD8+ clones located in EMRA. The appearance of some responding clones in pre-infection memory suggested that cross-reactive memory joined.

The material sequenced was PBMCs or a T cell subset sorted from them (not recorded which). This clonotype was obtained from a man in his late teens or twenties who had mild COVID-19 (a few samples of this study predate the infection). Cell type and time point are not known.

The CDR3 DNA reads TGCAGTGCTAGAGATCCTGGAGGGACAGGGGGTCCTTACGAGCAGTACTTC. This gives the protein CSARDPGGTGGPYEQYF. This chain connects TRBV20-1 to TRBJ2-7; TRBD1 agrees at 11 bases. Losses at the gene ends were 0 bases for V and 4 bases for J; bases not matched to a gene: 11. The germline CDR1 and CDR2 sequences are DFQATT and SNEGSKA (reference sequence). This CDR3 is 17 amino acids long.